This paragraph reports one T cell receptor beta chain. The antigen remains unidentified. The sample is drawn from a study of shared clonotypes between healthy human individuals. TCRdb's table, derived via immunoSEQ multiplex PCR, lists solely in-frame clones and lacks some. The repertoire includes about 1 million clones, about 77% of them detected once, and over 1.3% sits in the top ten. Study results and limitations: Clonotypes shared by all four donors outscored non-shared clonotypes in generation probability. Donor scarcity curtailed the genetic and exposure-history diversity represented herein. Rarefaction gave evidence that sorted-subset sequencing remained incomplete despite large depth.

The CD4+ fraction was divided into a CD45RA+ naive subset and a CD45RA-negative memory subset. The V gene's germline CDR1 is LNHDA and CDR2 SQIVND (reference sequence). The CDR3 sequence is 12 residues long. The V and J ends lost 8 bases and 8 bases respectively, with 13 bases between them. The V call is TRBV19, the J call TRBJ2-4; no reliable D call. The TCR comes from a young man in good health. Sequencing was carried out using memory CD4+ T cells sorted from blood. The subset denotes: CD45RA-negative fraction. The DNA of the CDR3 is TGTGCCAGTTCGTCTAACGAGTACATTCAGTACTTC. As protein: CASSSNEYIQYF. The whole variable domain, remainder taken from reference TRBV19 and TRBJ2-4, is DGGITQSPKYLFRKEGQNVTLSCEQNLNHDAMYWYRQDPGQGLRLIYYSQIVNDFQKGDIAEGYSVSREKKESFPLTVTSAQKNPTAFYLCASSSNEYIQYFGAGTRLSVL.